This TCR beta chain stems from a study of tumour-infiltrating T cells in Burkitt lymphoma. At the level of the study: Overall and progression-free survival were predicted by productive clonality.

Method: immunoSEQ multiplex PCR; TCRdb's copy keeps in-frame clones and lacks some. The table includes 5,600 or so clones, 16% detected once. Germline lookup yields CDR1 LNHDA and CDR2 SQIVND (reference sequence). CDR3 size: 15 residues. V was clipped by 0 bases and J by 4 bases, with 12 bases between them. The chain joins TRBV19 to TRBJ1-2, with D unclear. Sequencing used tumor tissue. The sequence was collected from a human donor with diffuse large B-cell lymphoma. CDR3 nucleotides: TGTGCCAGTAGTATAGAGTCCCGGGCGGGCTATGGCTACACCTTC. Its translation: CASSIESRAGYGYTF.